This T cell receptor (beta chain) was identified during a study of shared clonotypes between healthy human individuals (dated by TCRdb to 2018 to 2021). Looking at the study overall: The cohort comprised two women and a few men aged 18 to 49 years. Per donor, three plates each were used for CD4 naive and CD4 memory, two for CD8 naive, and one for CD8 memory. The study deeply sequenced blood TCR repertoires of roughly five healthy adults to estimate repertoire size and the extent of clonotype sharing between individuals. Different laboratories and diverse techniques were used to prepare libraries and sequence TCR repertoires, to increase sequencing depth and limit assay-specific biases. Per donor, leukapheresis produced somewhere between about 0.85 and 10 billion PBMCs.

With regard to this clone: The antigen it recognizes is unknown. Germline and junction disagree at one end, which may indicate a read error.

TCR CDR3 regions were amplified from genomic DNA by multiplex PCR using the deep immunoSEQ assay. Extracted genomic DNA from each cell subset was distributed evenly across all wells of several immunoSEQ 96-well plates, and each plate was treated as a replicate. For sorted subsets, each replicate PCR was loaded with roughly 0.2 ug genomic DNA, equivalent to 30,000 to 35,000 T cell genomes. The purified libraries were quantified using a Qubit 3.0 fluorometer, sized with a Bioanalyzer 2100, and then quantified again using the KAPA Library Quantification kit. A separate single-read 150-cycle Illumina NextSeq 550 flow cell was used to sequence each immunoSEQ 96-well plate. The original methods were these. The immunoSEQ output contained only junctional sequences without quality scores, so filtering could not match that applied to full-length reads. To assign V/J genes and CDR3, sequences were annotated using PyIR, a Python wrapper for IgBLAST v1.9, with IMGT germline references. Reads were filtered out if the reads had weak V/J assignments (E-value above 1e-6), no CDR3, stop codons, out-of-frame junctions, or ambiguous translated residues. V3J clonotypes were defined as sequences sharing an identical inferred V gene, J gene, and CDR3 amino acid sequence. The percentage overlap between two repertoires was calculated by dividing the number of shared unique clonotypes by the size of the smaller repertoire. RTK rarefaction, the Chao1 estimator, and Recon v2.1 estimates of unobserved clonotypes were used to assess repertoire richness. OLGA was used to compute generation probabilities for all TCRbeta clonotypes that the gDNA method yielded from a few donors. TCRdb limited this immuneACCESS table to in-frame rearrangements with V and J called. A share of clones is missing; checked studies link under half to unresolved V genes, and the rest is unexplained. That table furnishes V, J and clone size, whereas the DNA furnished D and trimming. Recorded for this sample are about 2 million clones; approximately 94% of them occurred a single time. Together, the top ten hold about 1.1% of the sample.

CD8 naive samples consisted of CD45RO-negative cells that were positively selected for CCR7, yielding a CD45RA+CCR7+ population without TemRA cells. The donors were healthy, HIV-negative adults who had no recently reported acute infections or vaccinations. Only Caucasian adults living in Nashville, Tennessee, USA were represented among the donors. Blood was collected by leukapheresis, and PBMCs were isolated by Ficoll-Histopaque density gradient centrifugation and then cryopreserved in liquid nitrogen vapor phase. Purity and quantity of every magnetically sorted T cell population were checked by analytical flow cytometry. Genomic DNA was isolated from each sorted fraction and quantified by UV absorbance on a Nanodrop 2000c. Here is what the overall study found, with its caveats: Incomplete sequencing was indicated by rarefaction of sorted-subset datasets, despite the large sequencing depth. The small number of donors limited the genetic and exposure-history diversity represented. Compared with non-shared clonotypes, the clonotypes found in all four sorted-subset donors had higher generation probabilities. About 5% of naive CD4, 3.5% of naive CD8, approximately 2.2% of memory CD4, and approximately 0.39% of memory CD8 clonotypes were shared across four donors. Pairwise subsampling indicated that sequencing depth was expected to affect the degree of clonotype sharing among donors. Larger estimated clonotype richness was generally found for naive subsets than for memory subsets. Sampling was limited to blood, and TCR repertoires in tissue likely differ from TCR repertoires in blood.

The CDR3 measures 15 amino acids from cysteine to phenylalanine. Left in the record is the CDR3 DNA by itself, 45 bases read in frame from the first base. CDR1 and CDR2, per the germline V gene, are LGHNA and YNFKEQ. Sequenced sample: naive CD8+ T cells sorted from blood. This specimen's cell subset or site label, per the study, means: CD45RA+CCR7+. The origin of this receptor is a man aged 18 to 29 in good health. The chain uses TRBV4-2 and TRBJ2-1; the D segment could be TRBD2, given 5 matching bases. The nucleotide sequence reads as follows: TGTGCCAGCAGCCAAGTGGGAGAAGGCTACCATGAGCAGTTCTTC. This codes for CASSQVGEGYHEQFF.